Sequencing of this T cell receptor (beta chain) was carried out in a study of cytomegalovirus exposure and HLA in healthy donors. PCR was performed using 60 Vbeta and 13 Jbeta primers. Measured with immunoSEQ multiplex PCR; TCRdb has only the in-frame clones, and not every one. Of tens of thousands of clones listed, 65% to 85% are singletons. Germline V gene data show CDR1 as SGHTA and CDR2 as FQGTGA. CDR3 length: 15 residues. The junction had 2 bases not matched to a gene; V was cut back by 3 bases and J by 0 bases. About this clone: Its antigen remains unknown.

Study-wide findings and caveats: Reported performance of the classifier showed diagnosis of cytomegalovirus status with high specificity and sensitivity.

The V call is TRBV7-3, the J call TRBJ2-1; 7 nucleotides agree with TRBD1. The sample taken for sequencing was PBMCs. The receptor's source is a man aged 50-59 years in good health and CMV-seronegative. The CDR3 spells CASSFRDSSYNEQFF. CDR3 DNA sequence: TGTGCCAGCAGCTTCCGGGACAGCTCCTACAATGAGCAGTTCTTC.